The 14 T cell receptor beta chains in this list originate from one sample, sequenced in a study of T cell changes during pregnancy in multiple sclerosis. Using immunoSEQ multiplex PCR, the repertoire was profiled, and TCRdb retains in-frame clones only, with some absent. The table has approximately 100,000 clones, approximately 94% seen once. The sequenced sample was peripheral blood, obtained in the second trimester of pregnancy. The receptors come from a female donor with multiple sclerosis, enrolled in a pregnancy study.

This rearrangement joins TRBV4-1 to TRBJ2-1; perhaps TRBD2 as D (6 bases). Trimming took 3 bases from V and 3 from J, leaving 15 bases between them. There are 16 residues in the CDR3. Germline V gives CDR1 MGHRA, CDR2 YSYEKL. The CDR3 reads CASSHSTRGLYNEQFF. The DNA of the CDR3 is TGCGCCAGCAGCCACTCGACTAGGGGACTCTACAATGAGCAGTTCTTC.

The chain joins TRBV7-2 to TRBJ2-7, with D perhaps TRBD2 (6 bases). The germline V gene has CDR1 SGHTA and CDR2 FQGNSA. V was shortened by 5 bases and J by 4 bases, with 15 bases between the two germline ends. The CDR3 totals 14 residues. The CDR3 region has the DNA TGTGCCAGCAGCACCTCGGGACTCTCATACGAGCAGTACTTC. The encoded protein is CASSTSGLSYEQYF.

This chain's CDR3 is CASSLGDRVDQPQHF. The CDR3 DNA reads as TGTGCCAGCAGCTTGGGGGACAGGGTCGATCAGCCCCAGCATTTT. V usage is TRBV5-6 and J usage is TRBJ1-5, with 9 bases identical to TRBD1. This CDR3 spans 15 amino acids. Germline V gene lookup returns CDR1 SGHDT and CDR2 YYEEEE. Losses at the gene ends were 0 bases for V and 5 bases for J; bases not matched to a gene: 3.

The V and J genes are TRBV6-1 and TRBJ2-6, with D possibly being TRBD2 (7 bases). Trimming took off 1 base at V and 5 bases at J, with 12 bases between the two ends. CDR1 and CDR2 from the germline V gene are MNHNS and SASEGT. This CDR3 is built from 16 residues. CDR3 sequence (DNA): TGTGCCAGCAGTGAAGTTTGGGGGGGCAGGGCCAACGTCCTGACTTTC. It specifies CASSEVWGGRANVLTF.

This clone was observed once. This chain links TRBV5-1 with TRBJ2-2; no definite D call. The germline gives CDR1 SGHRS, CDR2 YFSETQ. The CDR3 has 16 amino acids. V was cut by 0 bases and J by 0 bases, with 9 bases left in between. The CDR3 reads CASSLEAIANTGELFF. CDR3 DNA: TGCGCCAGCAGCTTGGAAGCGATCGCGAACACCGGGGAGCTGTTTTTT.

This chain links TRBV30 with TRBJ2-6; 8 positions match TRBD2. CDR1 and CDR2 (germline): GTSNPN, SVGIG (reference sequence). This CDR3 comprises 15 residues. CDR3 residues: CATGGDLSGANVLTF. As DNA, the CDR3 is TGTGCTACGGGGGGGGACCTCTCTGGGGCCAACGTCCTGACTTTC.

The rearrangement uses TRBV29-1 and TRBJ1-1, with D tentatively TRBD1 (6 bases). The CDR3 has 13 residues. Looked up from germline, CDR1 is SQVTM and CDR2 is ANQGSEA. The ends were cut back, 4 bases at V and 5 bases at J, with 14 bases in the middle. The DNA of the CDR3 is TGCAGCGTTGTATACAGGGCGAGGACTGAAGCTTTCTTT. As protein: CSVVYRARTEAFF.

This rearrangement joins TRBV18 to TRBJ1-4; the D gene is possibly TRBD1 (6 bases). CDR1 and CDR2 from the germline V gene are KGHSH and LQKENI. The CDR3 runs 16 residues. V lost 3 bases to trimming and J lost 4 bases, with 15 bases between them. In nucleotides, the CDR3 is TGTGCCAGCTCACCCGGCTCCCAGGGGAATAATGAAAAACTGTTTTTT. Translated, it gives CASSPGSQGNNEKLFF.

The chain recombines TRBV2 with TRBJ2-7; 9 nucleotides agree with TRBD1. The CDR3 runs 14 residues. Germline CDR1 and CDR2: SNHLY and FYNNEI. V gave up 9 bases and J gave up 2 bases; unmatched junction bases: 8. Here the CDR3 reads CASTGTGYAYEQYF. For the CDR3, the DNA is TGTGCCAGTACCGGGACAGGGTATGCCTACGAGCAGTACTTC.

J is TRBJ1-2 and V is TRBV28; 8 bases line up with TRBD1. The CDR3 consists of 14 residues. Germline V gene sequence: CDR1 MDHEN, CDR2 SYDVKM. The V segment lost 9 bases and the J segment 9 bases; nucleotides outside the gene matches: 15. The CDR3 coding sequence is TGTGCCAGTCCCAGGGGGCTCAAACCCAATAGCTACACCTTC. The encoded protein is CASPRGLKPNSYTF.

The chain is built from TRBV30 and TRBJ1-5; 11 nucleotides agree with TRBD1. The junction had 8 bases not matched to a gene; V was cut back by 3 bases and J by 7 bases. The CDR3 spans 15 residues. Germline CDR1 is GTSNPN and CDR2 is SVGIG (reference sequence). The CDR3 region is CAWRERTGGPQPQHF. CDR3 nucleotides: TGTGCCTGGAGGGAACGGACAGGGGGCCCACAGCCCCAGCATTTT.

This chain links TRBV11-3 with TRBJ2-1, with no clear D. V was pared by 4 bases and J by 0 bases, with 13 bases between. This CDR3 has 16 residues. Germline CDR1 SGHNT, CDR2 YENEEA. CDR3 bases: TGTGCCAGCAGCTCCTCCCGCGGTAGCTCCTACAATGAGCAGTTCTTC. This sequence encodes CASSSSRGSSYNEQFF.

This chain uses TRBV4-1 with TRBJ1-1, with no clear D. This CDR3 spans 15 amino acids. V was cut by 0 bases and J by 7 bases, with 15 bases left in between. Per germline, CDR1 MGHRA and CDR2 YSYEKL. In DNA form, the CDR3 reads TGCGCCAGCAGCCAAGATAGCATGGAGGTTGATGAAGCTTTCTTT. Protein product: CASSQDSMEVDEAFF.

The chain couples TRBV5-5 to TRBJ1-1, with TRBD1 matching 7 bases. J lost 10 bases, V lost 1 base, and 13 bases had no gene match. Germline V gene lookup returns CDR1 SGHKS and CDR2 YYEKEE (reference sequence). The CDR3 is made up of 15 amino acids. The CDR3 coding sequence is TGTGCCAGCAGCTTGTCGGTCGACAGGGCTGAGGGAGCTTTCTTT. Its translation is CASSLSVDRAEGAFF. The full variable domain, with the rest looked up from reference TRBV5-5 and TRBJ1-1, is DAGVTQSPTHLIKTRGQQVTLRCSPISGHKSVSWYQQVLGQGPQFIFQYYEKEERGRGNFPDRFSARQFPNYSSELNVNALLLGDSALYLCASSLSVDRAEGAFFGQGTRLTVV.